This entry features one T cell receptor (beta chain) sequence. Looked up from germline, CDR1 is MNHNY and CDR2 is SVGAGI (reference sequence). The CDR3 has 13 amino acids. V was clipped by 10 bases and J by 6 bases, with 16 bases between them. The sample is drawn from a study of technical replicates of blood from a handful of donors. The method was immunoSEQ multiplex PCR; TCRdb's version includes in-frame clones alone and lacks a portion of them. The sample contains 70,000 or so clones, around 90% of which appear only once. What was sequenced was PBMCs. The TCR comes from a human donor in good health. Some clones in this sample may be carry-over from other donors' samples. The rearrangement joins TRBV6-6 to TRBJ2-1, with D perhaps matching TRBD1 (5 bases). This CDR3 reads CATAARVSNEQFF. CDR3 sequence (DNA): TGTGCCACCGCTGCCAGGGTGAGCAATGAGCAGTTCTTC.